The 23 T cell receptor beta chains listed next were all sequenced from one sample in a study of neoadjuvant anti-PD-1 for oral cavity cancer. Repertoires were generated with immunoSEQ multiplex PCR, while TCRdb's copy carries only in-frame clones and drops some. The sample lists some 70,000 clones; about 85% were seen once. Time point defined: after neoadjuvant nivolumab, at surgical resection. This specimen was PBMCs, taken after nivolumab (anti-PD-1) treatment. The receptors come from a person aged 40 to 85 with oral cavity squamous cell carcinoma.

V and J are TRBV2 and TRBJ2-7; TRBD1 matches 9 bases. The CDR3 runs 15 residues. CDR1 is SNHLY and CDR2 is FYNNEI in the germline V gene. Trimming at V came to 5 bases and at J to 6 bases, leaving 11 bases not matched to a gene. The CDR3 loop is CASSPQDRGRGEQYF. The CDR3 DNA reads as TGTGCCAGCAGTCCCCAGGACAGGGGAAGGGGCGAGCAGTACTTC.

This rearrangement joins TRBV9 to TRBJ2-1; D is perhaps TRBD1 (6 bases). The CDR3 loop spans 16 amino acids. The V end was cut by 0 bases, the J end by 0 bases, with 10 bases between. Germline-derived CDR1 and CDR2 are SGDLS and YYNGEE. As DNA, the CDR3 is TGTGCCAGCAGCGTAGCAGGGGCGAGCTCCTACAATGAGCAGTTCTTC. Encoded protein: CASSVAGASSYNEQFF.

This clone has only one observation. This chain connects TRBV19 to TRBJ2-7, with D possibly being TRBD1 (6 bases). Trimming removed 5 bases at V and 9 bases at J, with 17 bases between. There are 13 residues in the CDR3. In germline, CDR1 is LNHDA, CDR2 SQIVND (reference sequence). CDR3 in DNA: TGTGCCAGTAGTCTTGACAGGCGATATGGGCAGTACTTC. Translation: CASSLDRRYGQYF.

This chain links TRBV7-3 with TRBJ2-1, with TRBD2 as a possible D gene (5 bases). V was pared by 4 bases and J by 8 bases, with 12 bases between. The CDR3 loop spans 13 amino acids. Looked up from germline, CDR1 is SGHTA and CDR2 is FQGTGA. CDR3 coding DNA: TGTGCCAGCAGCTCGGGTCACGGGGATGAGCAGTTCTTC. Its translation is CASSSGHGDEQFF.

V and J are TRBV21-1 and TRBJ2-7; no check of the table's D call, TRBD1, against the DNA was made. TRBV21-1 is termed a pseudogene. CDR3 size: 14 residues. CDR3 in amino acids: CASSEDRDRFEQYF. The CDR3 DNA reads as TGTGCCAGCAGCGAGGACAGGGATCGATTCGAGCAGTACTTC.

The V call is TRBV6-1, the J call TRBJ1-5, with 9 bases matching TRBD1. The CDR3 length is 13 residues. Unmatched junction bases numbered 7, after V lost 6 bases and J lost 10 bases. Germline V gene sequence: CDR1 MNHNS, CDR2 SASEGT. The CDR3 sequence: CASSRDRDAPQHF. The CDR3 DNA is TGTGCCAGCAGCCGGGACAGGGATGCCCCCCAGCATTTT.

V gene TRBV6-1 combines with J gene TRBJ1-2; TRBD1 matches 7 bases. Trimming removed 10 bases from V and 0 bases from J; junction bases left unmatched: 8. This CDR3 comprises 14 residues. CDR1 MNHNS and CDR2 SASEGT come from the germline V gene. The CDR3 sequence: CAIKEGAANYGYTF. As DNA, the CDR3 is TGTGCCATCAAGGAGGGGGCAGCTAACTATGGCTACACCTTC.

This clone was recorded only once. The J gene is TRBJ1-4, the V gene TRBV5-6; TRBD1 agrees at 7 bases. CDR1 SGHDT and CDR2 YYEEEE come from the germline V gene. This CDR3 comprises 14 residues. V lost 2 bases to trimming and J lost 7 bases; unmatched junction nucleotides: 5. The CDR3 DNA follows: TGTGCCAGCAGCTTCCGACAGGGAGGTGAAAAACTGTTTTTT. As protein: CASSFRQGGEKLFF.

The CDR3 is CASSESGLPNTEAFF. In DNA form, the CDR3 reads TGCGCCAGCAGTGAGTCAGGCCTACCGAACACTGAAGCTTTCTTT. The rearrangement joins TRBV10-2 to TRBJ1-1, with D unclear. The ends were cut back, 0 bases at V and 1 base at J, with 9 bases in the middle. The length of the CDR3 is 15 residues. CDR1 and CDR2 (germline): WSHSY, SAAADI.

This clone was detected a few times. V is TRBV5-1 and J is TRBJ2-5, with 7 nucleotides matching TRBD2. Germline V gives CDR1 SGHRS, CDR2 YFSETQ. There are 13 residues in the CDR3. The V gene end was trimmed by 0 bases and the J gene end by 4 bases; junction bases not matched to a gene: 0. The CDR3 spells CASSLGLAETQYF. The CDR3 DNA follows: TGCGCCAGCAGCTTGGGACTAGCAGAGACCCAGTACTTC.

This clone was detected a few times. The V call is TRBV6-1, the J call TRBJ1-3; D unresolved. The CDR3 has 14 amino acids. Germline loops: CDR1 MNHNS, CDR2 SASEGT. V lost 1 base to trimming and J lost 0 bases, with 4 bases between them. The CDR3 sequence: CASSEGSSGNTIYF. The CDR3 coding sequence is TGTGCCAGCAGTGAAGGCAGCTCTGGAAACACCATATATTTT.

In this sample, this clone turned up a few times. The DNA of the CDR3 is TGTGCCAGCAGTTTACAGCCGGGGACTAGCGGGTACGAGCAGTACTTC. This gives the protein CASSLQPGTSGYEQYF. This sequence joins TRBV27 and TRBJ2-7; 12 bases map to TRBD2. This CDR3 region has 16 residues. From germline, CDR1 is MNHEY and CDR2 SMNVEV (reference sequence). V shed 2 bases, J shed 4 bases, and the junction held 6 bases outside the gene matches.

The J gene is TRBJ1-4, the V gene TRBV5-1; D may be TRBD1 (6 bases). The CDR3 has 15 residues. Germline lookup yields CDR1 SGHRS and CDR2 YFSETQ. V shed 0 bases and J shed 4 bases, with 10 bases lying between them. The CDR3 region has the DNA TGCGCCAGCAGCTTGGCGGGGGGGCGTAATGAAAAACTGTTTTTT. Its protein product is CASSLAGGRNEKLFF.

The V and J genes are TRBV27 and TRBJ2-7; 10 positions match TRBD1. V lost 6 bases, J lost 5 bases, and 10 bases stayed unmatched. Germline lookup yields CDR1 MNHEY and CDR2 SMNVEV (reference sequence). The CDR3 loop spans 15 amino acids. The CDR3 spells CASSRTGQGVNEQYF. As DNA, the CDR3 is TGTGCCAGCAGCCGAACCGGACAGGGGGTCAACGAGCAGTACTTC.

The chain carries TRBV11-3 and TRBJ2-1; D is possibly TRBD1 (6 bases). The CDR3 spans 13 residues. Trimming shortened V by 0 bases and J by 7 bases, and 7 bases separated the two germline ends. In germline, CDR1 is SGHNT, CDR2 YENEEA. Here the CDR3 reads CASSLEGANEQFF. The CDR3 DNA sequence: TGTGCCAGCAGCTTAGAGGGGGCAAATGAGCAGTTCTTC.

The chain joins TRBV19 to TRBJ2-7; either TRBD1 or TRBD2 may fit D (5 bases each). The CDR3 is 17 amino acids. Germline CDR1 is LNHDA and CDR2 is SQIVND (reference sequence). V shed 8 bases and J shed 2 bases, with 25 bases lying between them. CDR3 protein: CASGRGPRTGSPYEQYF. The CDR3 region has the DNA TGTGCCAGTGGTAGGGGACCCAGAACTGGGAGTCCCTACGAGCAGTACTTC.

V gene TRBV2 combines with J gene TRBJ1-2; D may be TRBD1 (6 bases). Germline V gene lookup returns CDR1 SNHLY and CDR2 FYNNEI. Trimming took 8 bases from V and 4 from J, leaving 17 bases between them. This CDR3 region has 14 residues. CDR3 in DNA: TGTGCCAGCGGCCTCGGGGAGGGGGTCTATGGCTACACCTTC. Translated: CASGLGEGVYGYTF.

The chain employs TRBV5-1 and TRBJ1-2, with D hard to call. From germline, CDR1 is SGHRS and CDR2 YFSETQ. The CDR3 extends over 14 amino acids. With 7 bases removed from V and 8 bases from J, the gap between germline ends came to 21 bases. The CDR3 is CASRRREIGGGYTF. CDR3 bases: TGCGCCAGCCGCCGACGGGAGATCGGCGGGGGCTACACCTTC.

CDR3 protein: CASRERSSSYNEQFF. Here the CDR3 DNA reads TGTGCCAGCAGAGAGCGCTCTAGCTCCTACAATGAGCAGTTCTTC. The rearrangement links TRBV6-5 to TRBJ2-1; D call uncertain. Germline CDR1 reads MNHEY; CDR2 reads SVGAGI. This CDR3 contains 15 residues. V lost 6 bases, J lost 0 bases, and 12 bases lay in between.

The chain has TRBV10-3 and TRBJ1-2; possible D gene TRBD1, 5 bases. CDR1 is ENHRY and CDR2 is SYGVKD in the germline V gene. CDR3 size: 15 residues. The germline V and J ends were trimmed by 0 bases and 0 bases, with 8 bases remaining between them. The CDR3 DNA sequence: TGTGCCATCAGTGAGTCGTGGGGGGCTAACTATGGCTACACCTTC. Its protein product is CAISESWGANYGYTF.

The chain has TRBV6-5 and TRBJ2-5; 7 bases align to TRBD1. With 0 bases clipped from V and 4 bases from J, the junction kept 5 bases outside the gene matches. The V gene's germline CDR1 is MNHEY and CDR2 SVGAGI. The CDR3 sequence is 15 residues long. CDR3 in DNA: TGTGCCAGCAGTTACTCCAGGGGGATCTCAGAGACCCAGTACTTC. It specifies CASSYSRGISETQYF.

The chain carries TRBV19 and TRBJ1-2; 9 nucleotides line up with TRBD1. V was clipped by 2 bases and J by 5 bases; unmatched bases: 6. The CDR3 extends over 15 amino acids. Germline V CDR1 and CDR2: LNHDA, SQIVND (reference sequence). The CDR3 loop is CASSIPGTGLYGYTF. CDR3 in DNA: TGTGCCAGTAGTATACCCGGGACAGGGCTATATGGCTACACCTTC.

The chain couples TRBV7-2 to TRBJ2-5; D remains unclear. The CDR3 loop spans 14 amino acids. Germline CDR1 SGHTA, CDR2 FQGNSA. V was cut by 4 bases and J by 5 bases, with 14 bases left in between. In DNA, the CDR3 is TGTGCCAGCAGCTCGACCGCGACTCTCGAGACCCAGTACTTC. It encodes CASSSTATLETQYF. The variable domain in full, with the rest retrieved from reference TRBV7-2 and TRBJ2-5, is GAGVSQSPSNKVTEKGKDVELRCDPISGHTALYWYRQSLGQGLEFLIYFQGNSAPDKSGLPSDRFSAERTGGSVSTLTIQRTQQEDSAVYLCASSSTATLETQYFGPGTRLLVL.